One and the same sample provided the 27 T cell receptor beta chains below, sequenced in a study of blood T cell repertoires in COVID-19. The data were produced by immunoSEQ multiplex PCR, yet TCRdb's version contains in-frame clones alone and is incomplete. The table has about 670,000 clones, 85% to 90% seen once. Sequencing was done on a sample of peripheral blood. These TCRs come from a woman aged 18-35 years with acute or convalescent COVID-19.

The V gene is TRBV27, the J gene TRBJ1-5; a weak D match, TRBD1 (6 bases). The CDR3 spans 14 residues. Trimming left V 6 bases short and J 2 bases short, with 11 bases between. Germline V CDR1 and CDR2: MNHEY, SMNVEV (reference sequence). The CDR3, as DNA: TGTGCCAGCAGCTATGGACAGCGCAATCAGCCCCAGCATTTT. This sequence encodes CASSYGQRNQPQHF.

The chain has TRBV15 and TRBJ1-6; D may be TRBD1 (5 bases). This CDR3 region has 15 residues. Deletions cut 3 bases from V and 5 bases from J, with 11 bases between. Germline values: CDR1 LNHNV, CDR2 YYDKDF (reference sequence). The CDR3 DNA reads TGTGCCACCAGCAGCAGGGTTTACGATAATTCACCCCTCCACTTT. Its translation is CATSSRVYDNSPLHF.

V gene TRBV6-5 combines with J gene TRBJ1-5, with 9 bases fitting TRBD1. The V gene end was trimmed by 5 bases and the J gene end by 4 bases; junction bases not matched to a gene: 6. CDR1 is MNHEY and CDR2 is SVGAGI in the germline V gene. The CDR3 has 15 residues. The CDR3 DNA reads as TGTGCCAGCAGTCGGGGACAGGGCCCAAATCAGCCCCAGCATTTT. Amino acid sequence: CASSRGQGPNQPQHF.

This clone was seen repeatedly, ten times or more. The rearrangement links TRBV6-4 to TRBJ1-4; D might be TRBD1 (6 bases). Germline V CDR1 and CDR2: MRHNA, SNTAGT. V dropped 0 bases and J dropped 10 bases, with 12 bases sitting between them. The CDR3 runs 14 residues. Written as DNA, the CDR3 is TGTGCCAGCAGTGACTCCGCAGACAGGCCAAAACTGTTTTTT. Amino acid sequence: CASSDSADRPKLFF.

The chain employs TRBV7-2 and TRBJ2-7; weak D call: TRBD1 (5 bases). V was cut by 6 bases and J by 4 bases, with 13 bases left in between. Germline CDR1 and CDR2: SGHTA and FQGNSA. The CDR3 runs 13 residues. The chain's CDR3 is CASSFDRQYEQYF. The DNA for the CDR3 is TGTGCCAGCAGTTTCGACCGACAGTACGAGCAGTACTTC.

This chain joins TRBV19 and TRBJ2-1; 10 nucleotides agree with TRBD2. V trimming: 3 bases; J trimming: 4 bases; junction bases outside the gene matches: 12. The CDR3 is 18 residues long. Germline-derived CDR1 and CDR2 are LNHDA and SQIVND (reference sequence). CDR3: CASSIEGAGGDLYNEQFF. CDR3 DNA: TGTGCCAGTAGTATCGAAGGAGCGGGGGGGGACCTTTACAATGAGCAGTTCTTC.

The V call is TRBV6-5, the J call TRBJ2-1; 9 positions agree with TRBD1. Germline V gives CDR1 MNHEY, CDR2 SVGAGI. The CDR3 runs to 14 residues. V shed 7 bases and J 8 bases; nucleotides not matched to a gene: 9. Here the CDR3 reads CASIRGQGRDEQFF. Written as DNA, the CDR3 is TGTGCCAGCATACGGGGACAGGGAAGGGATGAGCAGTTCTTC.

The V gene is TRBV7-8, the J gene TRBJ2-5, with 9 nucleotides matching TRBD2. The CDR3 spans 14 residues. Germline V CDR1 and CDR2: SGHVS, FQNEAQ. V dropped 1 base and J dropped 9; count of bases not matched to a gene: 6. In DNA form, the CDR3 reads TGTGCCAGCAGCTTAGATAGCGGGGGAACGGCCCAGTACTTC. This codes for CASSLDSGGTAQYF.

The V call is TRBV28, the J call TRBJ1-1; TRBD1 agrees at 8 bases. The CDR3 runs to 14 residues. Trimming at V came to 6 bases and at J to 5 bases, leaving 8 bases not matched to a gene. Germline V gives CDR1 MDHEN, CDR2 SYDVKM. The CDR3 DNA sequence: TGTGCCAGCAGACAGACAGGGGAGGCGACTGAAGCTTTCTTT. This gives the protein CASRQTGEATEAFF.

The V call is TRBV7-8, the J call TRBJ2-5; 7 bases line up with TRBD2. This CDR3 comprises 13 residues. Per germline, CDR1 SGHVS and CDR2 FQNEAQ. The ends lost 7 bases at V and 2 bases at J; junction bases unmatched: 4. In DNA, the CDR3 is TGTGCCAGCAACGGACTAGTACAAGAGACCCAGTACTTC. This gives the protein CASNGLVQETQYF.

The genes are TRBV6-5 and TRBJ1-1; TRBD1 aligns across 7 bases. CDR1 MNHEY and CDR2 SVGAGI come from the germline V gene. The CDR3 covers 14 residues. The V gene end was trimmed by 3 bases and the J gene end by 5 bases; junction bases not matched to a gene: 6. Here the CDR3 reads CASSYTTGRTEAFF. DNA for the CDR3: TGTGCCAGCAGTTATACGACAGGGAGGACTGAAGCTTTCTTT.

This clone has a single count. The chain combines TRBV6-2 or TRBV6-3 with TRBJ2-7; D remains unclear. V lost 3 bases and J lost 2, with 17 bases in between. CDR1 is MNHEY and CDR2 is SVGEGT in the germline V gene. The CDR3 sequence is 16 residues long. The CDR3 loop is CASSYNLELNPYEQYF. DNA of the CDR3: TGTGCCAGCAGTTATAATCTGGAGCTCAACCCCTACGAGCAGTACTTC.

The chain couples TRBV27 to TRBJ2-3; 7 nucleotides agree with TRBD2. This CDR3 has 19 amino acids. Germline V gives CDR1 MNHEY, CDR2 SMNVEV (reference sequence). V lost 5 bases to trimming and J lost 0 bases; unmatched junction nucleotides: 17. The DNA for the CDR3 is TGTGCCAGCAGTAAGGTTGACGGGGGGATCCTCGGTAGCACAGATACGCAGTATTTT. It specifies CASSKVDGGILGSTDTQYF.

The V call is TRBV13, the J call TRBJ1-1, with D tentatively TRBD1 (5 bases). This CDR3 is 13 amino acids long. V was clipped by 7 bases and J by 1 base, with 10 bases between them. Germline assignment: CDR1 PRHDT and CDR2 FYEKMQ (reference sequence). The CDR3 loop is CASIIRGNTEAFF. CDR3 in DNA: TGTGCCAGCATAATAAGGGGGAACACTGAAGCTTTCTTT.

The V call is TRBV5-1, the J call TRBJ2-1; maybe TRBD2 (6 bases). The germline gives CDR1 SGHRS, CDR2 YFSETQ. The CDR3 is 19 residues long. V was clipped by 0 bases and J by 4 bases, with 23 bases between them. CDR3 nucleotides: TGCGCCAGCAGCTTGGTAATACGGGAGACACACCTCATATACAATGAGCAGTTCTTC. This encodes CASSLVIRETHLIYNEQFF.

The chain employs TRBV28 and TRBJ2-2; D perhaps matches TRBD2 (6 bases). CDR1 is MDHEN and CDR2 is SYDVKM in the germline V gene. The CDR3 length is 14 residues. V dropped 6 bases and J dropped 4 bases, with 12 bases sitting between them. The CDR3 region has the DNA TGTGCCAGCAGACTACCCGGGGGCACCGGGGAGCTGTTTTTT. Amino acid sequence: CASRLPGGTGELFF.

The rearrangement uses TRBV5-6 and TRBJ1-3; 7 bases are a match to TRBD1. The ends lost 5 bases at V and 2 bases at J; junction bases unmatched: 7. Germline CDR1 is SGHDT and CDR2 is YYEEEE. This CDR3 spans 15 amino acids. The CDR3 DNA is TGTGCCAGCAGATTCCGACAGGGCGCTGGAAACACCATATATTTT. Translated: CASRFRQGAGNTIYF.

V and J are TRBV2 and TRBJ2-3; D is possibly TRBD2 (5 bases). Looked up from germline, CDR1 is SNHLY and CDR2 is FYNNEI. The CDR3 runs 15 residues. Trimming took off 3 bases at V and 3 bases at J, with 13 bases between the two ends. In nucleotides, the CDR3 is TGTGCCAGCAGTGAGGAGGCGCGGAGGACAGATACGCAGTATTTT. Protein product: CASSEEARRTDTQYF.

The V and J genes are TRBV30 and TRBJ2-7; perhaps TRBD2 as D (5 bases). V lost 3 bases to trimming and J lost 0 bases, with 12 bases between them. The CDR3 has 14 residues. The germline V gene encodes CDR1 GTSNPN and CDR2 SVGIG (reference sequence). The CDR3 sequence is CAWSREGRSYEQYF. The CDR3 coding sequence is TGTGCCTGGAGCCGGGAAGGCCGCTCCTACGAGCAGTACTTC.

The rearrangement uses TRBV7-3 and TRBJ1-1; D gene uncertain. Per germline, CDR1 SGHTA and CDR2 FQGTGA. V was pared by 5 bases and J by 1 base, with 5 bases between. The CDR3 spans 12 residues. CDR3 bases: TGTGCCAGCAGCGCGGGGAACACTGAAGCTTTCTTT. The encoded protein is CASSAGNTEAFF.

The chain employs TRBV7-3 and TRBJ2-3; 7 nucleotides align to TRBD2. The junction had 23 bases not matched to a gene; V was cut back by 3 bases and J by 2 bases. Germline V gives CDR1 SGHTA, CDR2 FQGTGA. CDR3 length equals 21 residues. The CDR3 loop reads CASSFGSGLAGREENTDTQYF. CDR3 bases: TGTGCCAGCAGCTTTGGGTCGGGATTGGCAGGGAGGGAGGAAAACACAGATACGCAGTATTTT.

The CDR3 DNA sequence: TGTGCCAGCAGTTACGGGAGTGGCAATCAGCCCCAGCATTTT. This encodes CASSYGSGNQPQHF. The V and J genes are TRBV6-6 and TRBJ1-5; D gene ambiguous. The CDR3 is made up of 14 amino acids. Trimming stripped 2 bases from V and 2 bases from J, with 7 bases between. Germline CDR1 is MNHNY and CDR2 is SVGAGI (reference sequence).

The chain recombines TRBV9 with TRBJ2-1; 7 bases are shared with TRBD1. The CDR3 covers 14 residues. The germline gives CDR1 SGDLS, CDR2 YYNGEE. V lost 0 bases and J lost 6; bases outside the gene matches: 3. The CDR3 sequence: CASSVVTGSNEQFF. In DNA form, the CDR3 reads TGTGCCAGCAGCGTAGTGACAGGGTCCAATGAGCAGTTCTTC.

The chain is built from TRBV5-6 and TRBJ2-7; no clear D. V lost 0 bases to trimming and J lost 1 base, with 8 bases between them. Germline CDR1 SGHDT, CDR2 YYEEEE. This CDR3 comprises 14 residues. CDR3 sequence: CASSLGSRSYEQYF. In DNA, the CDR3 is TGTGCCAGCAGCTTGGGTTCCAGGTCCTACGAGCAGTACTTC. Based on the CDR3 plus reference TRBV5-6 and TRBJ2-7, the full variable domain is DAGVTQSPTHLIKTRGQQVTLRCSPKSGHDTVSWYQQALGQGPQFIFQYYEEEERQRGNFPDRFSGHQFPNYSSELNVNALLLGDSALYLCASSLGSRSYEQYFGPGTRLTVT.

This clone was counted between two and nine times. CDR3 DNA sequence: TGTGCCACCAGTGACAACTACGAGCAGTACTTC. Protein: CATSDNYEQYF. The J gene is TRBJ2-7, the V gene TRBV24-1; D uncertain. The CDR3 is 11 residues long. V was shortened by 4 bases and J by 3 bases, with 3 bases between the two germline ends. CDR1 is KGHDR and CDR2 is SFDVKD in the germline V gene.

V is TRBV6-2 or TRBV6-3 and J is TRBJ2-2; D unclear. This CDR3 comprises 14 residues. Between the trimmed V and J ends, which lost 3 bases and 6 bases, there was a span of 11 bases. Germline values: CDR1 MNHEY, CDR2 SVGEGT. CDR3 bases: TGTGCCAGCAGTTATGTAGGCGAGGCCGGGGAGCTGTTTTTT. The encoded protein is CASSYVGEAGELFF.

The CDR3 spells CSVEQGATEAFF. The CDR3 nucleotides read TGCAGCGTTGAGCAGGGGGCCACTGAAGCTTTCTTT. The chain uses TRBV29-1 and TRBJ1-1; 8 nucleotides match TRBD1. This CDR3 comprises 12 residues. Germline V lookup: CDR1 SQVTM, CDR2 ANQGSEA. V was clipped by 3 bases and J by 4 bases; unmatched bases: 1.